The 13 T cell receptor beta chains given below trace back to one sample, sequenced in a study of breast tumors, draining lymph nodes, adjacent tissues. Samples came from axillary lymph nodes draining the breast cancer. TCRdb called the multiplex PCR reads again in MiXCR, with one record for every CDR3 protein. Here the sample spans nearly 110,000 distinct CDR3 sequences, around 30% being singletons. Sequenced input: axillary lymph node tissue. These receptors originate from a female donor with breast cancer. Some clones in this sample may be carry-over from other donors' samples.

V is TRBV7-9 and J is TRBJ2-3, with D maybe TRBD2 (6 bases). CDR3 length: 15 amino acids. Deletions cut 1 base from V and 4 bases from J, with 12 bases between. From germline, CDR1 is SEHNR and CDR2 FQNEAQ (reference sequence). CDR3 sequence (DNA): TGTGCCAGCAGCTTAGGGGGACTTGGCGCAGATACGCAGTATTTT. Protein: CASSLGGLGADTQYF.

This clonotype was counted many times. The V gene is TRBV27, the J gene TRBJ2-1; 8 bases are shared with TRBD2. V shed 6 bases and J 6 bases; nucleotides not matched to a gene: 10. Per the germline V gene, CDR1 is MNHEY and CDR2 is SMNVEV (reference sequence). The CDR3 is 15 residues long. In nucleotides, the CDR3 is TGTGCCAGCAGGATCCGGCTAGCGGGCAGCAATGAGCAGTTCTTC. This gives the protein CASRIRLAGSNEQFF.

The chain recombines TRBV25-1 with TRBJ1-4; D is unclear. Germline V gene data show CDR1 as MGHDK and CDR2 as SYGVNS. This CDR3 is 13 amino acids long. CDR3 in amino acids: CARRQETNEKLFF. CDR3 nucleotides: TGTGCTAGAAGGCAGGAAACTAATGAAAAACTGTTTTTT.

In its sample, this clonotype was seen many times. J is TRBJ1-4 and V is TRBV28, with D unresolved. The CDR3 has 14 amino acids. CDR1 and CDR2 (germline): MDHEN, SYDVKM. V was trimmed by 10 bases and J by 3 bases, leaving 15 bases between them. The CDR3 region is CATGRNRANEKLFF. CDR3 bases: TGTGCCACGGGGAGGAATCGAGCTAATGAAAAACTGTTTTTT.

This clonotype has a single count. The genes are TRBV7-8 and TRBJ2-7, with 12 positions matching TRBD2. Germline-derived CDR1 and CDR2 are SGHVS and FQNEAQ. This CDR3 spans 15 amino acids. V was pared by 5 bases and J by 7 bases, with 9 bases of the junction left unmatched. This CDR3 reads CASSLSSGGAGEQYF. CDR3 in DNA: TGTGCCAGCAGCCTCTCTAGCGGGGGGGCAGGAGAGCAGTACTTC. Based on the CDR3 plus reference TRBV7-8 and TRBJ2-7, the full variable domain is GAGVSQSPRYKVAKRGQDVALRCDPISGHVSLFWYQQALGQGPEFLTYFQNEAQLDKSGLPSDRFFAERPEGSVSTLKIQRTQQEDSAVYLCASSLSSGGAGEQYFGPGTRLTVT.

The rearrangement uses TRBV3-1 and TRBJ2-7; 11 nucleotides line up with TRBD2. The CDR3 extends over 13 amino acids. Germline loops: CDR1 LGHDT, CDR2 YNNKEL (reference sequence). The ends lost 4 bases at V and 12 bases at J; junction bases unmatched: 8. The CDR3 DNA is TGTGCCAGCAGCCGGACTAGCGGGCCACAGCGGTACTTC. Its translation is CASSRTSGPQRYF.

This clonotype was seen a handful of times. The chain is built from TRBV6-1 and TRBJ2-3; D unresolved. The CDR3 covers 13 residues. In germline, CDR1 is MNHNS, CDR2 SASEGT. V was clipped by 8 bases and J by 4 bases, with 13 bases between them. The CDR3 DNA reads as TGTGCCAGCGGTTCTTGGAGCGCAGATACGCAGTATTTT. Protein product: CASGSWSADTQYF.

In this sample, this clonotype turned up many times. The chain couples TRBV5-4 to TRBJ2-2, with 10 bases matching TRBD2. The germline gives CDR1 SGHNT, CDR2 YYREEE (reference sequence). This CDR3 spans 16 amino acids. V was clipped by 5 bases and J by 2 bases; unmatched bases: 6. CDR3 region: CASSVGTSENTGELFF. Here the CDR3 DNA reads TGTGCCAGCAGTGTTGGGACTAGCGAAAACACCGGGGAGCTGTTTTTT.

This clonotype was seen ten or more times. The CDR3 DNA follows: TGCGCCAGCAGCCAGGGACAGGTCGTGGATACGCAGTATTTT. Translating gives CASSQGQVVDTQYF. This sequence joins TRBV4-1 and TRBJ2-3, with TRBD1 matching over 8 bases. Germline CDR1 is MGHRA and CDR2 is YSYEKL. This CDR3 is 14 amino acids long. V dropped 3 bases and J dropped 6; count of bases not matched to a gene: 5.

J is TRBJ2-3 and V is TRBV5-1; 9 nucleotides match TRBD1. The trim removed 0 bases at V and 4 bases at J, leaving 6 bases unmatched. This CDR3 contains 16 residues. The germline gives CDR1 SGHRS, CDR2 YFSETQ. This chain's CDR3 is CASSLDPGQGSDTQYF. The CDR3 region has the DNA TGCGCCAGCAGCTTGGATCCGGGACAGGGCTCAGATACGCAGTATTTT.

This clonotype showed up many times. The rearrangement links TRBV6-1 to TRBJ2-7, with D tentatively TRBD1 (5 bases). Trimming removed 7 bases from V and 3 bases from J, with 16 bases in between. In germline, CDR1 is MNHNS, CDR2 SASEGT. The CDR3 loop spans 14 amino acids. In nucleotides, the CDR3 is TGTGCCAGCATCGGTACAGGTGGAATCTACGAGCAGTACTTC. Amino acid sequence: CASIGTGGIYEQYF.

This clonotype was counted many times. The chain carries TRBV3-1 and TRBJ2-3, with TRBD2 identical over 10 bases. The CDR3 length is 15 residues. Looked up from germline, CDR1 is LGHDT and CDR2 is YNNKEL (reference sequence). V shed 4 bases, J shed 3 bases, and the junction held 4 bases outside the gene matches. Here the CDR3 reads CASSLSGGLTDTQYF. The CDR3 nucleotides are TGTGCCAGCAGCCTTAGCGGGGGGTTAACAGATACGCAGTATTTT.

This clonotype appeared many times. The rearrangement links TRBV6-2 or TRBV6-3 to TRBJ1-5, with D hard to call. Deletions cut 7 bases from V and 5 bases from J, with 12 bases between. Germline CDR1 and CDR2: MNHEY and SVGEGT. CDR3 length: 13 amino acids. The CDR3 bases are TGTGCCAGCACCTGGCGCCAGCATCAGCCCCAGCATTTT. Protein: CASTWRQHQPQHF.